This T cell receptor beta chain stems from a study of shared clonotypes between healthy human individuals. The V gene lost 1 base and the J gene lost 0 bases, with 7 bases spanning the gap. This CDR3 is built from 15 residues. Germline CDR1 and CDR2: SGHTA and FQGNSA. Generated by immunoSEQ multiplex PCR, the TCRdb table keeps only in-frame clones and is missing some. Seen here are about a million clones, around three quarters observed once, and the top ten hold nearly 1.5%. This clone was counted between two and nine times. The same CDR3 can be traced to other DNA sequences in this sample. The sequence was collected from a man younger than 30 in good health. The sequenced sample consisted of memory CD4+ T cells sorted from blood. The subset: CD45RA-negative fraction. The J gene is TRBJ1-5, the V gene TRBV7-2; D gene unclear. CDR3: CASSLGGISNQPQHF. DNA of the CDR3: TGTGCCAGCAGCTTAGGAGGGATTAGCAATCAGCCCCAGCATTTT.